Listed below are T cell receptor beta chains from one sample, sequenced in a study of blood T cell repertoires in COVID-19. This table comes from immunoSEQ multiplex PCR, and its TCRdb copy is limited to in-frame clones, with some not included. Of about 110,000 clones listed, 65% to 80% are singletons. The sample consisted of peripheral blood. These receptor sequences come from a woman aged 70 to 79 with acute or convalescent COVID-19. Each CDR3 is given with its conserved first and last residue. A D gene is named only where the DNA matches it firmly. The size entry is marked missing in some rows and otherwise reads once, few, many or a size class.

j_call | d_call | v_call | clone_size | cdr3_aa | cdr3_nt
TRBJ1-5 | . | TRBV2 | . | CATRQDSNQPQHF | TGTGCCACGAGACAGGATAGCAATCAGCCCCAGCATTTT
TRBJ1-2 | . | TRBV24-1 | . | CATSDLYGYTF | TGTGCCACCAGTGACCTCTATGGCTACACCTTC
TRBJ2-4 | . | TRBV5-1 | . | CASSLDRAKNIQYF | TGCGCCAGCAGCTTGGACAGGGCCAAAAACATTCAGTACTTC
TRBJ1-2 | . | TRBV3-1/TRBV3-2 | . | CASSRRDYGYTF | TGTGCCAGCAGCCGGCGGGACTATGGCTACACCTTC
TRBJ2-7 | . | TRBV3-1/TRBV3-2 | . | CASSQEGVRLASSYEQYF | TGTGCCAGCAGCCAAGAAGGGGTCCGCCTCGCGAGCTCCTACGAGCAGTACTTC
TRBJ1-6 | TRBD1 | TRBV30 | few | CAWSVQTGALPLHF | TGTGCCTGGAGTGTACAAACAGGGGCTCTACCCCTCCACTTT
TRBJ1-1 | TRBD1 | TRBV19 | . | CASSLRSFGQGNTEAFF | TGTGCCAGTAGTCTACGGTCTTTCGGACAGGGGAACACTGAAGCTTTCTTT
TRBJ2-7 | . | TRBV10-2 | once | CASRERIQGTYEQYF | TGCGCCAGCAGGGAGCGGATACAGGGTACCTACGAGCAGTACTTC
TRBJ2-3 | . | TRBV10-1 | once | CASSVSGTDTQYF | TGCGCCAGCAGTGTATCGGGCACAGATACGCAGTATTTT
TRBJ1-1 | TRBD1 | TRBV28 | . | CASRFRDRERAFF | TGTGCCAGCAGATTCCGGGACAGGGAAAGAGCTTTCTTT
TRBJ1-2 | . | TRBV5-1 | . | CASSTGESGYTF | TGCGCCAGCAGTACGGGGGAGTCGGGCTACACCTTC
TRBJ1-2 | TRBD1 | TRBV18 | . | CASSPQGDFYGYTF | TGTGCCAGCTCACCTCAGGGGGACTTCTATGGCTACACCTTC
TRBJ2-7 | TRBD1 | TRBV5-1 | few | CASHNTGAYEQYF | TGCGCCAGCCACAATACAGGGGCCTACGAGCAGTACTTC
TRBJ1-5 | . | TRBV2 | . | CASSEHGPQHF | TGTGCCAGCAGTGAACACGGGCCCCAGCATTTT
TRBJ1-5 | . | TRBV2 | . | CASSESAGYQPQHF | TGTGCCAGCAGTGAAAGTGCAGGGTATCAGCCCCAGCATTTT
TRBJ1-1 | . | TRBV14 | . | CASSPIQSPAFF | TGTGCCAGCAGCCCCATTCAGTCACCAGCTTTCTTT
TRBJ2-7 | . | TRBV9 | . | CASSVTTGDVYEQYF | TGTGCCAGCAGCGTAACTACAGGTGATGTCTACGAGCAGTACTTC
TRBJ2-1 | . | TRBV21-1 | . | CASSKDRDRGLRLRTVNEQFF | TGTGCCAGCAGCAAAGATCGGGACAGGGGGCTCCGTCTCCGAACCGTAAATGAGCAGTTCTTC
TRBJ2-1 | . | TRBV27 | few | CASADAGQSYNEQFF | TGTGCCAGCGCTGATGCGGGACAGTCTTACAATGAGCAGTTCTTC
TRBJ1-5 | . | TRBV2 | . | CASSLSTGGNQPQHF | TGTGCCAGCAGCCTATCGACAGGTGGAAATCAGCCCCAGCATTTT
TRBJ2-7 | . | TRBV30 | many | CAWNAGSSVGEQYF | TGTGCCTGGAACGCCGGGTCGTCCGTCGGGGAGCAGTACTTC
TRBJ1-2 | TRBD1 | TRBV10-3 | once | CAISEFGTASPNYGYTF | TGTGCCATCAGTGAGTTCGGGACAGCGAGCCCTAACTATGGCTACACCTTC
TRBJ2-5 | TRBD1 | TRBV5-1 | . | CASSPDRGQETQYF | TGCGCCAGCAGCCCCGACAGGGGACAAGAGACCCAGTACTTC
TRBJ2-3 | . | TRBV5-5 | . | CASSLGGTSTDTQYF | TGTGCCAGCAGCTTGGGAGGGACTAGCACAGATACGCAGTATTTT
TRBJ2-2 | TRBD1 | TRBV5-1 | . | CASSRGQGNTGELFF | TGCGCCAGCAGCCGAGGACAGGGGAACACCGGGGAGCTGTTTTTT
TRBJ2-7 | TRBD1 | TRBV6-5 | . | CASSDRPTGLYEQYF | TGTGCCAGCAGCGACCGTCCGACAGGGCTTTACGAGCAGTACTTC
TRBJ2-7 | TRBD1 | TRBV6-2/TRBV6-3 | . | CASSSDNNRGYF | TGTGCCAGCAGTTCCGACAACAACAGGGGGTACTTC
TRBJ2-1 | . | TRBV2 | . | CASSEGIGEQFF | TGTGCCAGCAGTGAAGGAATCGGGGAGCAGTTCTTC